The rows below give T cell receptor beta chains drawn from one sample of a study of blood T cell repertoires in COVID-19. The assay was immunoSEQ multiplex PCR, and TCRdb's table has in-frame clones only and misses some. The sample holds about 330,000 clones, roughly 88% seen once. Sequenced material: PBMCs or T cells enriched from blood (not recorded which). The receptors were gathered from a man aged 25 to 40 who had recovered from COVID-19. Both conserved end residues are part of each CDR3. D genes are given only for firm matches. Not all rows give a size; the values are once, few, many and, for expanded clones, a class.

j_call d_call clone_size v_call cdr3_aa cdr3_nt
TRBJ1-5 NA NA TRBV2 CASSEELGTTSRGNQPQHF TGTGCCAGCAGTGAGGAGTTAGGGACCACTAGCCGCGGCAATCAGCCCCAGCATTTT
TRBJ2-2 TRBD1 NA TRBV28 CASSLWGGQGATGELFF TGTGCCAGCAGTTTATGGGGGGGACAGGGGGCCACCGGGGAGCTGTTTTTT
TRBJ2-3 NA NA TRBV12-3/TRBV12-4 CASSFLDTQYF TGTGCCAGCAGTTTCCTCGATACGCAGTATTTT
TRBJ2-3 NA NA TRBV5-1 CASSLEGGKGTDTQYF TGCGCCAGCAGCTTGGAGGGGGGGAAAGGTACAGATACGCAGTATTTT
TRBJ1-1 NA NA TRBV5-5 CASSLALNTEAFF TGTGCCAGCAGCTTGGCTCTGAACACTGAAGCTTTCTTT
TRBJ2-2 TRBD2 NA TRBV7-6 CASSSRRIATSGTTGELFF TGTGCCAGCAGCTCGCGTCGTATAGCGACTAGCGGAACTACCGGGGAGCTGTTTTTT
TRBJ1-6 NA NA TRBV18 CASSLPGHPNSPLHF TGTGCCAGCTCACTGCCGGGACACCCTAATTCACCCCTCCACTTT
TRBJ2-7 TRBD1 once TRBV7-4 CASSSRDRGLLNEQYF TGTGCCAGCAGCTCGCGGGACAGGGGGCTTCTTAACGAGCAGTACTTC
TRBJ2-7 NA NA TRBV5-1 CASSLAEVRSYEQYF TGCGCCAGCAGCTTGGCCGAGGTCAGATCCTACGAGCAGTACTTC
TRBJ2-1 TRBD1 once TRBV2 CASRPAGGGYNEQFF TGTGCCAGCAGGCCCGCAGGGGGCGGGTACAATGAGCAGTTCTTC
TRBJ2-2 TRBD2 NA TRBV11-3 CASSLGAAGADGELFF TGTGCCAGCAGCTTAGGGGCAGCGGGGGCGGACGGGGAGCTGTTTTTT
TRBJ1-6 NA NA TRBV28 CASQGGGSPLHF TGTGCCAGCCAAGGAGGAGGCTCACCCCTCCACTTT
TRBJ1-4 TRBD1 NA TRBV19 CASSTRTGGARGENEKLFF TGTGCCAGTAGTACCCGGACAGGGGGCGCGAGGGGGGAAAATGAAAAACTGTTTTTT
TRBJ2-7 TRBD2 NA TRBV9 CASSAWERGEFEQYF TGTGCCAGCAGCGCCTGGGAGCGGGGGGAATTCGAGCAGTACTTC
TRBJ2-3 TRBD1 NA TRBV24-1 CATSDWGQGESTDTQYF TGTGCCACCAGTGACTGGGGACAGGGAGAGAGCACAGATACGCAGTATTTT
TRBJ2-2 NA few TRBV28 CASSLLVNTGELFF TGTGCCAGCAGTTTATTAGTAAACACCGGGGAGCTGTTTTTT
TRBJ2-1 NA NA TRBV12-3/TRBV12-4 CASSLNRWNEQFF TGTGCCAGCAGTCTAAATCGGTGGAATGAGCAGTTCTTC
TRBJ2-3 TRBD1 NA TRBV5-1 CASSWGDRAGTDTQYF TGCGCCAGCAGCTGGGGAGACAGGGCCGGCACAGATACGCAGTATTTT
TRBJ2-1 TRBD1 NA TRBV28 CASSSWDSSYNEQFF TGTGCCAGCAGTTCCTGGGACAGCTCCTACAATGAGCAGTTCTTC
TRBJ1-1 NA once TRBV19 CASSIGGGRITEAFF TGTGCCAGTAGTATAGGCGGGGGTCGGATCACTGAAGCTTTCTTT
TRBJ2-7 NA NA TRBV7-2 CASSSHGLLGNF TGTGCCAGCAGCTCGCACGGACTCCTCGGGAACTTC
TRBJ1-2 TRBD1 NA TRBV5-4 CASSPQGAFYGYTF TGTGCCAGCAGCCCACAGGGGGCATTCTATGGCTACACCTTC
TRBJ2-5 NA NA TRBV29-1 CSVGFGQSQETQYF TGCAGCGTCGGGTTCGGACAATCTCAAGAGACCCAGTACTTC
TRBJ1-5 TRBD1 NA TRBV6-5 CASRTGHNQPQHF TGTGCCAGCCGGACAGGGCACAATCAGCCCCAGCATTTT
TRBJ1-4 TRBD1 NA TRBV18 CASSPPTGVQEKLFF TGTGCCAGCTCACCACCGACAGGGGTTCAGGAAAAACTGTTTTTT